The rows below give T cell receptor beta chains drawn from one sample of a study of Ad26.COV2.S vaccination and SARS-CoV-2 variants. The table came from immunoSEQ multiplex PCR; TCRdb's copy has only in-frame clones and leaves some out. This sample carries 380,000 or so clones, around 89% of them seen once, and the ten largest clones take under 6%. Sequencing used peripheral blood, obtained in a trial of Ad26.COV2.S vaccine versus placebo. The receptors were gathered from a person between 18 and 60 years old who received the Ad26.COV2.S COVID-19 vaccine or a placebo. Each CDR3 is given without its conserved first and last residue.

v_call cdr3_aa
TRBV20-1 SASPPRQGGHEQY
TRBV5-6 ASSLRAGVMNTEAF
TRBV7-2 ASSPSLLNSPLH
TRBV5-1 ASSLELTGTDTQY
TRBV7-8 ASSLTGSMNTEAF
TRBV7-9 ASSWAGTAYEQY
TRBV5-4 ASSPAGGQETQY
TRBV6-1 ASSDGSLVQSPYGYT
TRBV4-3 ASSPGSSTTDTQY
TRBV11-1 ASSHGTGAEAF
TRBV19 ASSIWGRRTNEKLF
TRBV19 ASSVTSGSISHATQY
TRBV3-1/TRBV3-2 ASSQVLAYSAYEQY
TRBV5-1 ASSLGSSYEQY
TRBV24-1 ATSEAGLAGGPTEQF
TRBV19 ASSILGTRALYGYT
TRBV9 ASSDSTGGEKLF
TRBV5-1 ASSRDTNTGELF
TRBV7-2 ASSPQSGSGNTIY
TRBV27 ASSLSFAETYEQY
TRBV12-3/TRBV12-4 ASSFWSNQPQH
TRBV25-1 ASTRQGETEAF
TRBV3-1/TRBV3-2 ASSQWDRVSGNTIY
TRBV11-2 ASSLEQGWELF
TRBV7-8 ASSTRIAGHWY
TRBV5-1 ASNRDGSNEKLF
TRBV18 ASSPSNRDTGVLAKNIQY
TRBV15 ATSRGSGRNYEQY
TRBV13 ASSSIGRAGILEQF
TRBV28 ASRSGGGGDQPQH
TRBV10-2 ASSGTGGSGANVLT
TRBV27 ASSPTTGLGYT
TRBV5-6 ASSFRQGWGYT
TRBV18 ASSRSLTGGGSYGYT
TRBV9 ASSATGAGANVLT
TRBV15 ATSRAQRGRFMNTEAF
TRBV9 ASSGQPFGGVGGNTIY
TRBV6-1 ASSERTSGSYEQY